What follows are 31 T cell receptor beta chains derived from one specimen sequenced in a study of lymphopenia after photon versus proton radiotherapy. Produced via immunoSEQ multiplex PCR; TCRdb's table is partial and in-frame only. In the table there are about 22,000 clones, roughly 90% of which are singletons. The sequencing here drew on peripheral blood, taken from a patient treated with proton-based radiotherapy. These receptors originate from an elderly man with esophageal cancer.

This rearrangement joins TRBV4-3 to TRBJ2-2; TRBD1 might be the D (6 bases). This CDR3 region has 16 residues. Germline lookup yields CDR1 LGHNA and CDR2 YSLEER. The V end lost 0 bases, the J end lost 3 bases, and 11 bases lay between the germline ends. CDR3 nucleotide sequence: TGCGCCAGCAGCCAAGAGGTGGGGGCGGACACCGGGGAGCTGTTTTTT. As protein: CASSQEVGADTGELFF.

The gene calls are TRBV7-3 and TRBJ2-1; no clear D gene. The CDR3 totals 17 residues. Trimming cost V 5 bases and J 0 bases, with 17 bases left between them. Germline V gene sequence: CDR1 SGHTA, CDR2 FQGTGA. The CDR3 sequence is CASSPGRAQISYNEQFF. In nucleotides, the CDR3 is TGTGCCAGCAGCCCCGGTAGGGCACAGATCTCCTACAATGAGCAGTTCTTC.

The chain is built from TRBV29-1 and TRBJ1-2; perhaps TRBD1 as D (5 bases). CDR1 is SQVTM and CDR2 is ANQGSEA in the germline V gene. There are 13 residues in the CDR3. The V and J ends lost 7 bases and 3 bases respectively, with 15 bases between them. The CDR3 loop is CSASGVGDYGYTF. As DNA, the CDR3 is TGCAGCGCCAGCGGGGTAGGGGACTATGGCTACACCTTC.

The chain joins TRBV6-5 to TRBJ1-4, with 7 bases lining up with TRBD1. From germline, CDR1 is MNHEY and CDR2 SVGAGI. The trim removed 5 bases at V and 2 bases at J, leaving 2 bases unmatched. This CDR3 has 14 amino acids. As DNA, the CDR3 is TGTGCCAGCAGTACCAGGGGGACTAATGAAAAACTGTTTTTT. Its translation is CASSTRGTNEKLFF.

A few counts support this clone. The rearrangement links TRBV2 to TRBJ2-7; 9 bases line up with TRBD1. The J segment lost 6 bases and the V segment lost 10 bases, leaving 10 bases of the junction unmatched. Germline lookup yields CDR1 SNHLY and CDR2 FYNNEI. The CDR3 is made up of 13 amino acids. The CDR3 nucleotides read TGTGCCATCGCCGGGACAGGGTCACCCGAGCAGTACTTC. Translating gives CAIAGTGSPEQYF.

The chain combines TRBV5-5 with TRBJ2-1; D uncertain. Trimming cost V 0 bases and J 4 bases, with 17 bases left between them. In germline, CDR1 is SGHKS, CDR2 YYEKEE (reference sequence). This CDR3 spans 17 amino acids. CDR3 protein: CASSLAGQRTVYNEQFF. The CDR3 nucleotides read TGTGCCAGCAGCTTGGCCGGCCAACGGACGGTTTACAATGAGCAGTTCTTC.

CDR3 nucleotides: TGTGCCAGCAGCTTGGAGGTTCTCGCGGGGGGAACCCAGTACTTC. It yields the protein CASSLEVLAGGTQYF. The chain has TRBV5-5 and TRBJ2-5; 8 nucleotides agree with TRBD2. Germline assignment: CDR1 SGHKS and CDR2 YYEKEE (reference sequence). V trimming: 0 bases; J trimming: 8 bases; junction bases outside the gene matches: 9. This CDR3 is 15 amino acids long.

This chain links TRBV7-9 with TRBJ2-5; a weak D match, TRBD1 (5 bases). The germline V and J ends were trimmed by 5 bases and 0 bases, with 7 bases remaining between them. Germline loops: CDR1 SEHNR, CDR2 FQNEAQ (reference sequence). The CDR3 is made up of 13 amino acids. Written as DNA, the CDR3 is TGTGCCAGCAGCGGGGCAAACCAAGAGACCCAGTACTTC. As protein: CASSGANQETQYF.

CDR3 DNA sequence: TGTGCCAGCAGCCAAAACCCCAGCGGGGTCACCGGGGAGCTGTTTTTT. This sequence encodes CASSQNPSGVTGELFF. This chain joins TRBV11-2 and TRBJ2-2, with 7 nucleotides matching TRBD2. Germline V gene sequence: CDR1 SGHAT, CDR2 FQNNGV. The V gene end was trimmed by 5 bases and the J gene end by 4 bases; junction bases not matched to a gene: 10. CDR3 length equals 16 residues.

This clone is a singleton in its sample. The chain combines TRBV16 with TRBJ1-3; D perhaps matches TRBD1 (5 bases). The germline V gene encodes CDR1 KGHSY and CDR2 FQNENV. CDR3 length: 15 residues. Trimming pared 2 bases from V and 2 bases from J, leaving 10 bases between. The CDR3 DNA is TGTGCCAGCAGCCAACTTAGGGGAGCTGGAAACACCATATATTTT. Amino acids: CASSQLRGAGNTIYF.

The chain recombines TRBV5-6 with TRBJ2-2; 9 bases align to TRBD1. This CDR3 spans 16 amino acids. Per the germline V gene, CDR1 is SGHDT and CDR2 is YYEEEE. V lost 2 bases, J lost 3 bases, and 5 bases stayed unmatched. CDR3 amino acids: CASSLYRGQDTGELFF. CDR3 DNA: TGTGCCAGCAGCTTATACAGGGGGCAGGACACCGGGGAGCTGTTTTTT.

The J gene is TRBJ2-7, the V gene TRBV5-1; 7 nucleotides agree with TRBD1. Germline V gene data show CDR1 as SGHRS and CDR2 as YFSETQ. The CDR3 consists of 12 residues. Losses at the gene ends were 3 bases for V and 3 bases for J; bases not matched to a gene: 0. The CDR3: CASSWDSYEQYF. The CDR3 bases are TGCGCCAGCAGCTGGGACAGCTACGAGCAGTACTTC. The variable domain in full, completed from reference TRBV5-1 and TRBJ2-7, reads KAGVTQTPRYLIKTRGQQVTLSCSPISGHRSVSWYQQTPGQGLQFLFEYFSETQRNKGNFPGRFSGRQFSNSRSEMNVSTLELGDSALYLCASSWDSYEQYFGPGTRLTVT.

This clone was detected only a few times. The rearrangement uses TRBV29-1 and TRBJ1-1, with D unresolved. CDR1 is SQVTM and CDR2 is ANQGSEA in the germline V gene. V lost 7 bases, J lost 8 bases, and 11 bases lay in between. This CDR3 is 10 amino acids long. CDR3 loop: CSAGVQEAFF. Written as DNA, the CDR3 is TGCAGCGCCGGAGTTCAAGAAGCTTTCTTT.

CDR3 in DNA: TGCGCCAGCAGCCAAGATGCCCCCGGGGGGATCAATGAGCAGTTCTTC. Protein: CASSQDAPGGINEQFF. The chain couples TRBV4-3 to TRBJ2-1; 7 nucleotides match TRBD2. The V gene's germline CDR1 is LGHNA and CDR2 YSLEER. CDR3 length: 16 amino acids. V lost 0 bases, J lost 6 bases, and 8 bases stayed unmatched.

The CDR3 bases are TGCGCCAGCAGCTCGAGAAGGGGCCAAGCTGTGCAGACCCAGTACTTC. Residues: CASSSRRGQAVQTQYF. This sequence joins TRBV5-1 and TRBJ2-5; tentatively, D is TRBD1 (5 bases). The V gene's germline CDR1 is SGHRS and CDR2 YFSETQ. This CDR3 region has 16 residues. The V and J ends lost 3 bases and 6 bases respectively, with 21 bases between them.

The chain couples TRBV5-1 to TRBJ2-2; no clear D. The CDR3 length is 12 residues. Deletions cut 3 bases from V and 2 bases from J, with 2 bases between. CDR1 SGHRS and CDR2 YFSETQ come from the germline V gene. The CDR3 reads CASSSNTGELFF. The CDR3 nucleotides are TGCGCCAGCAGCTCTAACACCGGGGAGCTGTTTTTT.

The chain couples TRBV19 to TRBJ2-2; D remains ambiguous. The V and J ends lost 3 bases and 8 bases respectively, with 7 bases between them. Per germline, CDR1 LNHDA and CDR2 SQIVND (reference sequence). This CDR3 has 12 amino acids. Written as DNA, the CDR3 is TGTGCCAGTAGTATTTCTCTTGGGGAGCTGTTTTTT. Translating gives CASSISLGELFF.

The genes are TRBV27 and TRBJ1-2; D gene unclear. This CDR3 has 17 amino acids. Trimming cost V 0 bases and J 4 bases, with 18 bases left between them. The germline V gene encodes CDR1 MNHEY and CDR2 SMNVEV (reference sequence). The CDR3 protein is CASSLSFARQNPYGYTF. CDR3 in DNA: TGTGCCAGCAGTTTATCGTTCGCTAGGCAGAACCCCTATGGCTACACCTTC.

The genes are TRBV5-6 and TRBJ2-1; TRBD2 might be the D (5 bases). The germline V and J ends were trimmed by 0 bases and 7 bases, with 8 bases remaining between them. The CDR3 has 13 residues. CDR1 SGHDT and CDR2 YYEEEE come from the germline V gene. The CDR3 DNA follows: TGTGCCAGCAGCTTGGTGGGAGCGAATGAGCAGTTCTTC. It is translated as CASSLVGANEQFF.

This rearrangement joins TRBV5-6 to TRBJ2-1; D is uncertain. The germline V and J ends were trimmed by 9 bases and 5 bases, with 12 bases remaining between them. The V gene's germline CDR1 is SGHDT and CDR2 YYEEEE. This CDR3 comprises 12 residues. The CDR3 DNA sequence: TGTGCCACCCAGCGACTTAACAATGAGCAGTTCTTC. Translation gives CATQRLNNEQFF.

CDR3: CASTTAAAGGHGYTF. The CDR3 bases are TGTGCCAGCACCACGGCGGCAGCGGGGGGCCATGGCTACACCTTC. The chain employs TRBV6-6 and TRBJ1-2, with TRBD1 as a possible D gene (6 bases). Per the germline V gene, CDR1 is MNHNY and CDR2 is SVGAGI (reference sequence). The CDR3 spans 15 residues. Trimming left V 7 bases short and J 6 bases short, with 21 bases between.

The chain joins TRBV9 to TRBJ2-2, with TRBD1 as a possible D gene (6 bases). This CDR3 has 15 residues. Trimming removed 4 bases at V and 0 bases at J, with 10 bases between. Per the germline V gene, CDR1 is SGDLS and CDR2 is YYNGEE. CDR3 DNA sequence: TGTGCCAGCAGCCCCCGGACAGCGAACACCGGGGAGCTGTTTTTT. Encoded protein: CASSPRTANTGELFF.

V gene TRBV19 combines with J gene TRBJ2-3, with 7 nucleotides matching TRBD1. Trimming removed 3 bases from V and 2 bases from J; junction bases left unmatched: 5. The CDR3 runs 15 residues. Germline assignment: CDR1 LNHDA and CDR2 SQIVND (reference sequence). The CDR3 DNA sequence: TGTGCCAGTAGTATCCTGGACAGGTACACAGATACGCAGTATTTT. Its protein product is CASSILDRYTDTQYF.

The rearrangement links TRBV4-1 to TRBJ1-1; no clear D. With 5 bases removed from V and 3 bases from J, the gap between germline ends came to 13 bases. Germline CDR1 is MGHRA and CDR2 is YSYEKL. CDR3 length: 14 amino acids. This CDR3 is CASSFSPLDTEAFF. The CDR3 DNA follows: TGCGCCAGCAGCTTCTCGCCGTTGGACACTGAAGCTTTCTTT.

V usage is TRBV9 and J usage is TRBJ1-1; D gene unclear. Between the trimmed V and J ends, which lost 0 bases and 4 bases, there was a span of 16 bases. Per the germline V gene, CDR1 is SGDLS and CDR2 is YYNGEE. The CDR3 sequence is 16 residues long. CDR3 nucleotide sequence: TGTGCCAGCAGCGTAGAGGAGGCGGGAGGGATCACTGAAGCTTTCTTT. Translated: CASSVEEAGGITEAFF.

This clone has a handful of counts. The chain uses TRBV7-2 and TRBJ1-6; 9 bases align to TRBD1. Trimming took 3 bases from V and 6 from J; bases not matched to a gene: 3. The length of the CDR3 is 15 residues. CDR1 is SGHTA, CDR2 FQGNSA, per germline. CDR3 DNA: TGTGCCAGCAGCTTCCGGGACAGGGTTAATTCACCCCTCCACTTT. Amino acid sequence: CASSFRDRVNSPLHF.

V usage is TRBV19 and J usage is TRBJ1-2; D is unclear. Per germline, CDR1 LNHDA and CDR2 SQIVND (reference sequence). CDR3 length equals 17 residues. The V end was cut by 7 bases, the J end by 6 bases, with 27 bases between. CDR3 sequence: CASILNWAVGSVDGYTF. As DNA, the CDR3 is TGTGCCAGTATCCTTAACTGGGCGGTCGGATCGGTGGATGGCTACACCTTC.

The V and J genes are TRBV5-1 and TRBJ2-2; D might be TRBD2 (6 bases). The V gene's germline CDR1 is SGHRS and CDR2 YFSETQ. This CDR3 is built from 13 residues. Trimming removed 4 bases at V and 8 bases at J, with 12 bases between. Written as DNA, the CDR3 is TGCGCCAGCAGCGCGGGACCCAGGGGGGAGCTGTTTTTT. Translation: CASSAGPRGELFF.

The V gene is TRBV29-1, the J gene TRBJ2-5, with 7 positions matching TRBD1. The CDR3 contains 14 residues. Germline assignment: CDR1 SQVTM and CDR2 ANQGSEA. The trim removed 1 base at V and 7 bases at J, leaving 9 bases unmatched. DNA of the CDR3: TGCAGCGTTGAAGGGGGCGGACAGGCAGGGACCCAGTACTTC. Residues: CSVEGGGQAGTQYF.

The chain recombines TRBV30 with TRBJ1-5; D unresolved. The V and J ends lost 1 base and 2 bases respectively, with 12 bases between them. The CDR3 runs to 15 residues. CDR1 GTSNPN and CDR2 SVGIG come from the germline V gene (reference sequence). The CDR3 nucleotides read TGTGCCTGGAGTGCCCCCTTCGGGGGCAATCAGCCCCAGCATTTT. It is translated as CAWSAPFGGNQPQHF.

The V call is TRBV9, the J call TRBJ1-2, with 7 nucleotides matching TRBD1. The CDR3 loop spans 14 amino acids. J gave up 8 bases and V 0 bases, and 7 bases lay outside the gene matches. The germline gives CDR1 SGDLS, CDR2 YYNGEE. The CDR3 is CASSVDEGAGGYTF. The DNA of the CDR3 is TGTGCCAGCAGCGTAGATGAGGGGGCCGGGGGCTACACCTTC.